These 32 T cell receptor beta chains came from one sample sequenced in a study of CD8+CD57+ T cells in acquired aplastic anemia. TCR beta VDJ and CDR3 profiling used genomic DNA as template. TCRdb reanalysed the reads using MiXCR and keeps one entry per CDR3 protein. The profile shows some 220,000 distinct CDR3 sequences, 30% to 40% of them singletons. Sequencing used sorted CD4+, CD8+, or CD8+CD57+ T cells (not recorded which) from PBMCs. The origin of the receptors is a human donor in good health, serving as a control.

The V call is TRBV3-1, the J call TRBJ1-1; unclear D gene. Trimming removed 1 base at V and 4 bases at J, with 7 bases between. The germline V gene has CDR1 LGHDT and CDR2 YNNKEL (reference sequence). The CDR3 sequence is 13 residues long. Written as DNA, the CDR3 is TGTGCCAGCAGCCAAGTTGTCTTCACTGAAGCTTTCTTT. Amino acids: CASSQVVFTEAFF.

This clonotype was recorded many times. This rearrangement joins TRBV7-9 to TRBJ2-3; unclear D gene. V lost 5 bases, J lost 5 bases, and 14 bases lay in between. Germline V gene data show CDR1 as SEHNR and CDR2 as FQNEAQ (reference sequence). The CDR3 totals 14 residues. The CDR3 nucleotides read TGTGCCAGCAGCCTTGGCGGTCCCGAAGATACGCAGTATTTT. This gives the protein CASSLGGPEDTQYF.

This clonotype was observed at least ten times. The CDR3 bases are TGTGCCAGCAGCTTATCTGGCAGCTATAATTCACCCCTCCACTTT. Translated: CASSLSGSYNSPLHF. The rearrangement joins TRBV7-8 to TRBJ1-6; D call uncertain. The CDR3 extends over 15 amino acids. V was shortened by 2 bases and J by 3 bases, with 8 bases between the two germline ends. The V gene's germline CDR1 is SGHVS and CDR2 FQNEAQ.

The genes are TRBV14 and TRBJ2-5, with TRBD2 matching over 9 bases. CDR3 length equals 16 residues. Germline V gene sequence: CDR1 SGHDN, CDR2 FVKESK. J gave up 4 bases and V 4 bases, and 10 bases lay outside the gene matches. The CDR3 DNA follows: TGTGCCAGCAGCCGCCAATTTCGCGGGGGGGGAGAGACCCAGTACTTC. Its protein is CASSRQFRGGGETQYF.

Ten or more counts support this clonotype. The gene calls are TRBV2 and TRBJ1-4; D perhaps matches TRBD1 (6 bases). Germline loops: CDR1 SNHLY, CDR2 FYNNEI. The CDR3 covers 12 residues. Trimming cost V 7 bases and J 7 bases, with 10 bases left between them. The CDR3 loop is CASNRGGEKLFF. CDR3 nucleotide sequence: TGTGCCAGCAACCGAGGGGGTGAAAAACTGTTTTTT.

The chain uses TRBV6-2 or TRBV6-3 and TRBJ2-3; 8 nucleotides agree with TRBD2. V dropped 5 bases and J dropped 2; count of bases not matched to a gene: 15. CDR3 length equals 18 residues. Germline CDR1 reads MNHEY; CDR2 reads SVGEGT. Here the CDR3 reads CASSHSGTSGSLTDTQYF. CDR3 in DNA: TGTGCCAGCAGTCACAGCGGCACTAGCGGAAGTCTCACAGATACGCAGTATTTT.

The genes are TRBV10-3 and TRBJ1-5; a weak D match, TRBD1 (6 bases). The CDR3 runs 17 residues. Trimming removed 5 bases at V and 1 base at J, with 18 bases between. Germline lookup yields CDR1 ENHRY and CDR2 SYGVKD. The CDR3 reads CAISLKQGGHSNQPQHF. CDR3 DNA sequence: TGTGCCATCAGTTTGAAACAGGGCGGACACAGCAATCAGCCCCAGCATTTT.

The V call is TRBV12-3 or TRBV12-4, the J call TRBJ2-7, with D unclear. Trimming took off 4 bases at V and 1 base at J, with 14 bases between the two ends. This CDR3 is built from 15 residues. This CDR3 reads CASSSDGAKSYEQYF. The CDR3 DNA follows: TGTGCCAGCAGTTCCGACGGAGCCAAATCCTACGAGCAGTACTTC.

The genes are TRBV19 and TRBJ2-1, with TRBD2 identical over 7 bases. Germline CDR1 and CDR2: LNHDA and SQIVND (reference sequence). The CDR3 is 15 residues long. V shed 1 base and J 4 bases; nucleotides not matched to a gene: 4. CDR3 residues: CASSIGGGVYNEQFF. The CDR3 nucleotides read TGTGCCAGTAGTATAGGTGGGGGGGTGTACAATGAGCAGTTCTTC.

About this clonotype itself: A single base separates this from a much larger clone, so it may be a read error. A read error is likely, as this CDR3 ends without the conserved phenylalanine or tryptophan. This chain uses TRBV3-1 with TRBJ1-6, with 9 nucleotides matching TRBD1. The CDR3 totals 16 residues. V was pared by 3 bases and J by 7 bases, with 7 bases of the junction left unmatched. Germline assignment: CDR1 LGHDT and CDR2 YNNKEL (reference sequence). DNA of the CDR3: TGTGCCAGCAGCCACGCGGGACAGGGTATAAATTCACCCCTCCACCTT. It codes for CASSHAGQGINSPLHL.

Concerning this clonotype: Its ends do not fully match the called genes, so a read error is possible. This chain uses TRBV10-3 with TRBJ1-5; 8 positions match TRBD1. The germline V gene encodes CDR1 ENHRY and CDR2 SYGVKD. CDR3 length: 13 amino acids. As DNA, the CDR3 is TGTGCCATCAGTGCAACGGGACAGGAGCCCCGGCATTTT. This codes for CAISATGQEPRHF.

This clonotype was seen once. A read error may account for a junction end that differs from germline. The chain employs TRBV20-1 and TRBJ2-5; tentatively, D is TRBD1 or TRBD2 (5 bases each). The CDR3 is 15 residues long. The germline gives CDR1 DFQATT, CDR2 SNEGSKA (reference sequence). CDR3 DNA sequence: TGCAGTGCCAGAGAATGGGGGTTTAAGGAAGGGACCCAGTACTTC. Translating it yields CSAREWGFKEGTQYF.

The chain couples TRBV29-1 to TRBJ1-3; D is unclear. CDR1 and CDR2 from the germline V gene are SQVTM and ANQGSEA. CDR3 length: 12 residues. Trimming took 4 bases from V and 5 from J, leaving 9 bases between them. CDR3 amino acids: CSVAGTRNTIYF. CDR3 bases: TGCAGCGTTGCGGGCACTCGAAACACCATATATTTT.

This chain connects TRBV9 to TRBJ1-2; 8 nucleotides line up with TRBD1. The length of the CDR3 is 13 residues. J lost 7 bases, V lost 2 bases, and 4 bases had no gene match. CDR1 is SGDLS, CDR2 YYNGEE, per germline. CDR3 bases: TGTGCCAGCAGCGTCGGACAGGGCTGTGGCTACACCTTC. Amino acids: CASSVGQGCGYTF.

A remark on this clonotype: This may be a read error: a much more frequent sequence differs by one nucleotide. A read error is likely, as this CDR3 ends without the conserved phenylalanine or tryptophan. This rearrangement joins TRBV19 to TRBJ1-3, with D tentatively TRBD1 (5 bases). The CDR3 runs to 15 residues. The germline gives CDR1 LNHDA, CDR2 SQIVND (reference sequence). Trimming stripped 7 bases from V and 3 bases from J, with 16 bases between. Written as DNA, the CDR3 is TGTGCCAGTACTAAACCCGGGGCGGGTGGAAACACCATATATTCT. It translates to CASTKPGAGGNTIYS.

This clonotype was observed at least ten times. The rearrangement links TRBV2 to TRBJ1-6; D uncertain. The germline CDR1 and CDR2 sequences are SNHLY and FYNNEI. The CDR3 totals 13 residues. V gave up 5 bases and J gave up 10 bases, with 12 bases separating them. The CDR3 spells CASSLDLESPLHF. The CDR3 DNA sequence: TGTGCCAGCAGTCTGGACTTAGAATCACCCCTCCACTTT.

On this clonotype: This may be a read error: a much more frequent sequence differs by one nucleotide. This chain links TRBV20-1 with TRBJ2-3; perhaps TRBD2 as D (5 bases). The CDR3 is 13 residues long. The germline gives CDR1 DFQATT, CDR2 SNEGSKA (reference sequence). The CDR3 DNA reads TGCAGTACTAGAAACGGACCATCAGATACGCAGTATTTT. Protein product: CSTRNGPSDTQYF.

The rearrangement links TRBV7-3 to TRBJ1-2; unclear D gene. This CDR3 comprises 14 residues. Trimming took off 0 bases at V and 7 bases at J, with 12 bases between the two ends. The germline gives CDR1 SGHTA, CDR2 FQGTGA. The CDR3 region is CASSLTADGLGYTF. CDR3 in DNA: TGTGCCAGCAGCTTAACGGCAGACGGTCTTGGCTACACCTTC.

With regard to this clonotype: A much larger clone lies one base from this, so it may be a read error. This chain links TRBV20-1 with TRBJ1-1; D possibly corresponds to TRBD1 (6 bases). Per germline, CDR1 DFQATT and CDR2 SNEGSKA (reference sequence). The CDR3 is made up of 16 amino acids. Here the CDR3 reads CSAGRADRPMNTGAFF. The CDR3 region has the DNA TGCAGTGCTGGTAGAGCGGACAGACCTATGAACACTGGAGCTTTCTTT.

This clonotype came up many times. The rearrangement uses TRBV7-9 and TRBJ2-1; D not certain. This CDR3 has 14 residues. Germline V CDR1 and CDR2: SEHNR, FQNEAQ (reference sequence). Trimming removed 7 bases at V and 5 bases at J, with 15 bases between. CDR3 sequence (DNA): TGTGCCAGCACTTCCGTGACCCAGAACAATGAGCAGTTCTTC. This gives the protein CASTSVTQNNEQFF. Variable domain in full (rest from reference TRBV7-9 and TRBJ2-1): DTGVSQNPRHKITKRGQNVTFRCDPISEHNRLYWYRQTLGQGPEFLTYFQNEAQLEKSRLLSDRFSAERPKGSFSTLEIQRTEQGDSAMYLCASTSVTQNNEQFFGPGTRLTVL.

The rearrangement joins TRBV19 to TRBJ1-6; D unresolved. V lost 6 bases and J 0 bases, leaving 3 bases between the germline ends. Per germline, CDR1 LNHDA and CDR2 SQIVND (reference sequence). CDR3 length equals 13 residues. CDR3 residues: CASSSSYNSPLHF. DNA of the CDR3: TGTGCCAGTAGCAGCTCCTATAATTCACCCCTCCACTTT.

V is TRBV25-1 and J is TRBJ1-1; D might be TRBD1 (6 bases). Germline assignment: CDR1 MGHDK and CDR2 SYGVNS. The V end was cut by 5 bases, the J end by 0 bases, with 22 bases between. The CDR3 runs 18 residues. The DNA for the CDR3 is TGTGCCAGCAGTAACAAGGGGGGCCGGTATACAATGAACACTGAAGCTTTCTTT. Protein product: CASSNKGGRYTMNTEAFF.

The rearrangement links TRBV7-8 to TRBJ2-5; TRBD1 matches at 12 bases. The CDR3 totals 16 residues. V lost 3 bases and J lost 5; bases outside the gene matches: 7. CDR1 is SGHVS and CDR2 is FQNEAQ in the germline V gene. DNA of the CDR3: TGTGCCAGCAGCTTGGGACAGGGGGCGCCCCGGGAGACCCAGTACTTC. It specifies CASSLGQGAPRETQYF.

This clonotype was counted many times. The CDR3 DNA follows: TGTGCCACCAGTGATCGCGGCCAGAAAGCGAATGAGCAGTTCTTC. Amino acids: CATSDRGQKANEQFF. The chain has TRBV24-1 and TRBJ2-1; no definite D call. Deletions cut 3 bases from V and 7 bases from J, with 15 bases between. The CDR3 contains 15 residues. The germline V gene has CDR1 KGHDR and CDR2 SFDVKD.

This chain links TRBV10-3 with TRBJ1-6; D gene uncertain. Trimming took off 0 bases at V and 11 bases at J, with 8 bases between the two ends. This CDR3 is 13 amino acids long. Germline loops: CDR1 ENHRY, CDR2 SYGVKD. The CDR3 DNA reads TGTGCCATCAGTGAGTCTCCCGGGACACCCCTCCACTTT. This translates into CAISESPGTPLHF.

As concerns this clonotype: In this CDR3 the conserved last residue, phenylalanine or tryptophan, is missing, so a read error is likely. The chain is built from TRBV7-9 and TRBJ2-1, with TRBD1 identical over 9 bases. The CDR3 has 13 residues. Germline V gives CDR1 SEHNR, CDR2 FQNEAQ (reference sequence). V lost 5 bases to trimming and J lost 7 bases; unmatched junction nucleotides: 3. The CDR3 here is CASSRDRVNEQFL. The CDR3 bases are TGTGCCAGCAGCCGGGACAGGGTGAATGAGCAGTTCCTC.

The chain has TRBV20-1 and TRBJ1-5; unclear D gene. The germline V gene encodes CDR1 DFQATT and CDR2 SNEGSKA (reference sequence). The CDR3 has 15 amino acids. Between the trimmed V and J ends, which lost 6 bases and 3 bases, there was a span of 18 bases. The CDR3 protein is CSASSPIGSNQPQHF. The CDR3 DNA reads TGCAGTGCCAGCTCACCCATAGGATCCAATCAGCCCCAGCATTTT.

Ten or more counts support this clonotype. The V gene is TRBV6-1, the J gene TRBJ1-2; no clear D gene. Per germline, CDR1 MNHNS and CDR2 SASEGT. The ends were cut back, 6 bases at V and 0 bases at J, with 8 bases in the middle. This CDR3 is built from 13 residues. As DNA, the CDR3 is TGTGCCAGCAGACATGCCTCTAACTATGGCTACACCTTC. This translates into CASRHASNYGYTF.

Comments on this clonotype: Given a much more abundant clone one base away, this may be a read error. CDR3 loop: CASSANLGTDMQYF. The DNA for the CDR3 is TGTGCCAGCAGCGCGAATCTGGGCACAGATATGCAGTATTTT. This chain connects TRBV7-8 to TRBJ2-3; D not certain. The CDR3 runs 14 residues. Germline CDR1 SGHVS, CDR2 FQNEAQ.

The chain employs TRBV5-1 and TRBJ2-1; a weak D match, TRBD2 (6 bases). Germline V CDR1 and CDR2: SGHRS, YFSETQ. The CDR3 is 13 residues long. V lost 4 bases and J lost 5, with 10 bases in between. DNA for the CDR3: TGCGCCAGCAGCAATCGGGGGAACAATGAGCAGTTCTTC. Protein sequence: CASSNRGNNEQFF.

This clonotype was picked up many times. The V and J genes are TRBV7-9 and TRBJ1-1; D unresolved. Trimming removed 5 bases from V and 5 bases from J, with 12 bases in between. CDR1 is SEHNR, CDR2 FQNEAQ, per germline (reference sequence). The length of the CDR3 is 13 residues. The CDR3 DNA reads TGTGCCAGCAGCCCGCCGTCCCGGACTGAAGCTTTCTTT. Translated: CASSPPSRTEAFF.

As regards this clonotype: The junction shows a germline mismatch at one end, possibly a read error. The gene calls are TRBV6-5 and TRBJ2-3; D unclear. This CDR3 has 14 residues. The germline V gene has CDR1 MNHEY and CDR2 SVGAGI. DNA of the CDR3: TGTGCCAGCAGTTCCAGCGCGAGCACAGATACGCAGTGTTTT. Translation gives CASSSSASTDTQCF.